This T cell receptor beta chain was captured by sequencing in a study of cytomegalovirus exposure and HLA in healthy donors. Per germline, CDR1 MNHEY and CDR2 SVGAGI. This CDR3 has 14 residues. Between the trimmed V and J ends, which lost 5 bases and 4 bases, there was a span of 12 bases. Vbeta (60) and Jbeta (13) primers were used in the PCR. Assay: immunoSEQ multiplex PCR; the TCRdb copy retains only in-frame clones and omits some. The sample shows 100,000 to 120,000 clones, approximately 69% of them seen only once. Sequenced sample: PBMCs. This TCR derives from a woman in her thirties or forties in good health and CMV-seropositive. The rearrangement links TRBV6-5 to TRBJ2-1, with D maybe TRBD2 (5 bases). The CDR3 reads CASSPSGWYNEQFF. CDR3 nucleotides: TGTGCCAGCAGTCCCTCGGGGTGGTACAATGAGCAGTTCTTC.